Listed below are T cell receptor beta chains from one sample, sequenced in a study of blood T cell repertoires in COVID-19. Sequencing was performed with immunoSEQ multiplex PCR; in TCRdb, only in-frame clones are kept and a portion is missing. Of tens of thousands of clones in the sample, about nine tenths were seen once. Sequencing used peripheral blood. The receptors come from a woman between 70 and 85 years old with acute or convalescent COVID-19. Both conserved end residues are part of each CDR3. The D gene is left open where the match is weak. The size field is filled for only some rows; it gives once, few, many or a size class.

clone_size: NA; v_call: TRBV10-2; j_call: TRBJ2-7; d_call: TRBD2; cdr3_aa: CASSERREGYEQYF; cdr3_nt: TGCGCCAGCAGTGAAAGGCGGGAGGGCTACGAGCAGTACTTC
clone_size: NA; v_call: TRBV6-1; j_call: TRBJ2-1; d_call: TRBD2; cdr3_aa: CASSDTKAGGPKDQYNEQFF; cdr3_nt: TGTGCCAGCAGTGACACAAAAGCGGGAGGGCCTAAAGACCAGTACAATGAGCAGTTCTTC
clone_size: NA; v_call: TRBV2; j_call: TRBJ1-1; d_call: NA; cdr3_aa: CASSSGGGATEAFF; cdr3_nt: TGTGCCAGCTCGTCGGGAGGGGGAGCCACTGAAGCTTTCTTT
clone_size: NA; v_call: TRBV6-5; j_call: TRBJ1-1; d_call: TRBD1; cdr3_aa: CASSQRGQTTEAFF; cdr3_nt: TGTGCCAGCAGTCAACGGGGACAGACCACTGAAGCTTTCTTT
clone_size: NA; v_call: TRBV19; j_call: TRBJ1-5; d_call: NA; cdr3_aa: CASSIAGYQPQHF; cdr3_nt: TGTGCCAGTAGTATAGCAGGGTATCAGCCCCAGCATTTT
clone_size: NA; v_call: TRBV3-1/TRBV3-2; j_call: TRBJ2-1; d_call: TRBD2; cdr3_aa: CASSQGLASYNEQFF; cdr3_nt: TGTGCCAGCAGCCAAGGACTAGCGAGCTACAATGAGCAGTTCTTC
clone_size: NA; v_call: TRBV10-2; j_call: TRBJ1-5; d_call: NA; cdr3_aa: CASSVQGLSNQPQHF; cdr3_nt: TGCGCCAGCAGTGTGCAGGGGCTGAGCAATCAGCCCCAGCATTTT
clone_size: NA; v_call: TRBV10-2; j_call: TRBJ2-1; d_call: TRBD2; cdr3_aa: CASIGLAGEGYNEQFF; cdr3_nt: TGCGCCAGCATTGGACTAGCGGGAGAAGGATACAATGAGCAGTTCTTC
clone_size: NA; v_call: TRBV6-1; j_call: TRBJ1-1; d_call: NA; cdr3_aa: CASSEGPGIDTEAFF; cdr3_nt: TGTGCCAGCAGTGAAGGCCCGGGGATTGACACTGAAGCTTTCTTT
clone_size: NA; v_call: TRBV18; j_call: TRBJ2-5; d_call: TRBD2; cdr3_aa: CASSPGTSGGFQETQYF; cdr3_nt: TGTGCCAGCTCACCGGGGACTAGCGGAGGGTTCCAAGAGACCCAGTACTTC
clone_size: NA; v_call: TRBV7-9; j_call: TRBJ1-1; d_call: TRBD1; cdr3_aa: CASSETGGGNMNTEAFF; cdr3_nt: TGTGCCAGCAGCGAGACAGGGGGCGGTAATATGAACACTGAAGCTTTCTTT
clone_size: NA; v_call: TRBV3-1/TRBV3-2; j_call: TRBJ2-7; d_call: TRBD1; cdr3_aa: CASSPGGQKTYEQYF; cdr3_nt: TGTGCCAGCAGCCCAGGGGGCCAAAAGACCTACGAGCAGTACTTC
clone_size: NA; v_call: TRBV7-9; j_call: TRBJ2-5; d_call: TRBD2; cdr3_aa: CASSLGTAGDQETQYF; cdr3_nt: TGTGCCAGCAGCTTAGGAACAGCGGGAGATCAAGAGACCCAGTACTTC
clone_size: NA; v_call: TRBV2; j_call: TRBJ1-3; d_call: TRBD1; cdr3_aa: CASRFRGNGNTIYF; cdr3_nt: TGTGCCAGCAGGTTCAGGGGGAATGGAAACACCATATATTTT
clone_size: NA; v_call: TRBV28; j_call: TRBJ1-5; d_call: NA; cdr3_aa: CASSLSGADNQPQHF; cdr3_nt: TGTGCCAGCAGTCTGTCAGGGGCGGATAATCAGCCCCAGCATTTT
clone_size: NA; v_call: TRBV2; j_call: TRBJ1-1; d_call: NA; cdr3_aa: CASSLNTEAFF; cdr3_nt: TGTGCCAGCAGCTTGAACACTGAAGCTTTCTTT
clone_size: NA; v_call: TRBV5-5; j_call: TRBJ1-2; d_call: NA; cdr3_aa: CASSQSVNYGYTF; cdr3_nt: TGTGCCAGCAGCCAAAGCGTTAACTATGGCTACACCTTC
clone_size: NA; v_call: TRBV2; j_call: TRBJ1-2; d_call: NA; cdr3_aa: CASSEGGVGYGYTF; cdr3_nt: TGTGCCAGCAGTGAAGGGGGGGTCGGCTATGGCTACACCTTC
clone_size: NA; v_call: TRBV28; j_call: TRBJ1-1; d_call: TRBD1; cdr3_aa: CASRTGARTEAFF; cdr3_nt: TGTGCCAGCAGGACAGGGGCCAGAACTGAAGCTTTCTTT
clone_size: NA; v_call: TRBV11-2; j_call: TRBJ1-1; d_call: NA; cdr3_aa: CASSILGGEGAFF; cdr3_nt: TGTGCCAGCAGCATCCTCGGCGGGGAGGGAGCTTTCTTT
clone_size: NA; v_call: TRBV5-4; j_call: TRBJ2-3; d_call: TRBD1; cdr3_aa: CASRPGTVEGTTQYF; cdr3_nt: TGTGCCAGCAGACCCGGGACAGTAGAGGGGACTACGCAGTATTTT
clone_size: NA; v_call: TRBV4-2; j_call: TRBJ2-2; d_call: NA; cdr3_aa: CASSQLGGLNTGELFF; cdr3_nt: TGTGCCAGCAGCCAGCTCGGGGGGCTGAACACCGGGGAGCTGTTTTTT
clone_size: NA; v_call: TRBV3-1/TRBV3-2; j_call: TRBJ2-1; d_call: TRBD2; cdr3_aa: CASSPRGLAGAGEQFF; cdr3_nt: TGTGCCAGCAGCCCACGGGGACTAGCGGGAGCGGGTGAGCAGTTCTTC
clone_size: NA; v_call: TRBV6-1; j_call: TRBJ1-3; d_call: NA; cdr3_aa: CASSEQGGGNTIYF; cdr3_nt: TGTGCCAGCAGTGAACAGGGCGGTGGAAACACCATATATTTT
clone_size: NA; v_call: TRBV30; j_call: TRBJ2-4; d_call: TRBD2; cdr3_aa: CAWSDGRARVGNIQYF; cdr3_nt: TGTGCCTGGAGTGACGGGAGGGCCCGGGTGGGGAACATTCAGTACTTC
clone_size: once; v_call: TRBV4-2; j_call: TRBJ1-2; d_call: NA; cdr3_aa: CASSQEGPRAHGYTF; cdr3_nt: TGTGCCAGCAGCCAAGAAGGTCCCAGGGCGCATGGCTACACCTTC
clone_size: NA; v_call: TRBV5-6; j_call: TRBJ1-4; d_call: NA; cdr3_aa: CASSSGSPKKLFF; cdr3_nt: TGTGCCAGCAGCAGCGGATCTCCCAAAAAACTGTTTTTT
clone_size: once; v_call: TRBV10-3; j_call: TRBJ2-5; d_call: TRBD2; cdr3_aa: CAISGLVQETQYF; cdr3_nt: TGTGCCATCAGCGGACTAGTTCAAGAGACCCAGTACTTC
clone_size: once; v_call: TRBV7-8; j_call: TRBJ1-1; d_call: TRBD1; cdr3_aa: CASSFGTGRTPEAFF; cdr3_nt: TGTGCCAGCAGCTTCGGGACAGGAAGAACGCCTGAAGCTTTCTTT
clone_size: NA; v_call: TRBV11-2; j_call: TRBJ2-3; d_call: NA; cdr3_aa: CASSSLRATDTQYF; cdr3_nt: TGTGCCAGCAGCTCCCTCCGAGCGACAGATACGCAGTATTTT
clone_size: NA; v_call: TRBV19; j_call: TRBJ1-1; d_call: NA; cdr3_aa: CASSIPAGSGTEAFF; cdr3_nt: TGTGCCAGTAGTATCCCCGCAGGGTCGGGCACTGAAGCTTTCTTT
clone_size: NA; v_call: TRBV2; j_call: TRBJ1-6; d_call: NA; cdr3_aa: CASSSGGGFNNSPLHF; cdr3_nt: TGTGCCAGCAGTTCTGGGGGCGGATTTAATAATTCACCCCTCCACTTT
clone_size: NA; v_call: TRBV7-7; j_call: TRBJ2-3; d_call: TRBD2; cdr3_aa: CASKRWTSGSTDTQYF; cdr3_nt: TGTGCCAGCAAGAGGTGGACTAGCGGTAGCACAGATACGCAGTATTTT
clone_size: NA; v_call: TRBV2; j_call: TRBJ2-3; d_call: TRBD2; cdr3_aa: CASRDDGTKWDLDTQYF; cdr3_nt: TGTGCCAGCAGAGACGACGGGACTAAGTGGGACCTAGATACGCAGTATTTT
clone_size: NA; v_call: TRBV4-1; j_call: TRBJ2-6; d_call: TRBD1; cdr3_aa: CASSQDPDRGQAGANVLTF; cdr3_nt: TGCGCCAGCAGCCAAGATCCGGACAGGGGGCAAGCTGGGGCCAACGTCCTGACTTTC
clone_size: NA; v_call: TRBV18; j_call: TRBJ1-1; d_call: NA; cdr3_aa: CASFAQAGMNTEAFF; cdr3_nt: TGTGCCAGCTTCGCCCAGGCGGGGATGAACACTGAAGCTTTCTTT
clone_size: NA; v_call: TRBV6-5; j_call: TRBJ2-7; d_call: TRBD1; cdr3_aa: CASRTGAISYEQYF; cdr3_nt: TGTGCCAGCCGAACAGGGGCCATCTCCTACGAGCAGTACTTC
clone_size: few; v_call: TRBV19; j_call: TRBJ1-6; d_call: TRBD1; cdr3_aa: CASSIITGDSPLHF; cdr3_nt: TGTGCCAGTAGTATAATCACAGGGGATTCACCCCTCCACTTT
clone_size: NA; v_call: TRBV5-6; j_call: TRBJ1-1; d_call: NA; cdr3_aa: CASRPQGITEAFF; cdr3_nt: TGTGCCAGCAGACCCCAGGGTATAACTGAAGCTTTCTTT
clone_size: NA; v_call: TRBV5-5; j_call: TRBJ1-3; d_call: NA; cdr3_aa: CASSPEGNTIYF; cdr3_nt: TGTGCCAGCAGCCCAGAAGGAAACACCATATATTTT
clone_size: few; v_call: TRBV27; j_call: TRBJ2-1; d_call: NA; cdr3_aa: CASSGPWGGVYNEQFF; cdr3_nt: TGTGCCAGCAGTGGTCCTTGGGGGGGCGTCTACAATGAGCAGTTCTTC
clone_size: NA; v_call: TRBV18; j_call: TRBJ1-2; d_call: NA; cdr3_aa: CASSPPAGNYGYTF; cdr3_nt: TGTGCCAGCTCACCACCAGCCGGGAACTATGGCTACACCTTC
clone_size: NA; v_call: TRBV11-2; j_call: TRBJ2-7; d_call: NA; cdr3_aa: CASSLVASNAYEQYF; cdr3_nt: TGTGCCAGCAGCTTAGTGGCTTCAAATGCCTACGAGCAGTACTTC
clone_size: NA; v_call: TRBV19; j_call: TRBJ1-2; d_call: TRBD1; cdr3_aa: CASSIPIRGQGRGYTF; cdr3_nt: TGTGCCAGTAGTATTCCGATTCGGGGACAGGGGAGAGGCTACACCTTC
clone_size: NA; v_call: TRBV30; j_call: TRBJ2-1; d_call: NA; cdr3_aa: CAWSVGLLSGDEQFF; cdr3_nt: TGTGCCTGGAGTGTCGGTCTACTCTCGGGTGATGAGCAGTTCTTC
clone_size: NA; v_call: TRBV19; j_call: TRBJ2-3; d_call: TRBD1; cdr3_aa: CASSQGARPTPTQYF; cdr3_nt: TGTGCCAGTTCCCAGGGGGCCCGACCCACCCCTACGCAGTATTTT
clone_size: NA; v_call: TRBV4-1; j_call: TRBJ2-2; d_call: NA; cdr3_aa: CASSQDLGLENTGELFF; cdr3_nt: TGCGCCAGCAGCCAAGATTTGGGACTGGAGAACACCGGGGAGCTGTTTTTT
clone_size: NA; v_call: TRBV5-1; j_call: TRBJ1-4; d_call: NA; cdr3_aa: CASSLGDMNEKLFF; cdr3_nt: TGCGCCAGCAGCTTGGGCGACATGAATGAAAAACTGTTTTTT
clone_size: once; v_call: TRBV10-3; j_call: TRBJ1-2; d_call: TRBD1; cdr3_aa: CAISAPGQGNYGYTF; cdr3_nt: TGTGCCATCAGTGCCCCGGGACAGGGCAACTATGGCTACACCTTC
clone_size: NA; v_call: TRBV14; j_call: TRBJ2-4; d_call: NA; cdr3_aa: CASSQVGIQGQYF; cdr3_nt: TGTGCCAGCAGCCAAGTCGGTATCCAGGGGCAGTACTTC
clone_size: NA; v_call: TRBV12-2; j_call: TRBJ1-1; d_call: NA; cdr3_aa: CASRLARNTEAFF; cdr3_nt: TGTGCAAGTCGCTTAGCGCGGAATACTGAAGCTTTCTTT
clone_size: NA; v_call: TRBV5-1; j_call: TRBJ1-5; d_call: TRBD1; cdr3_aa: CASSLVGRGHGNQPQHF; cdr3_nt: TGCGCCAGCAGCTTGGTGGGCAGGGGGCATGGGAATCAGCCCCAGCATTTT
clone_size: NA; v_call: TRBV30; j_call: TRBJ1-5; d_call: NA; cdr3_aa: CAWSVGGGQPQHF; cdr3_nt: TGTGCCTGGAGTGTCGGAGGTGGTCAGCCCCAGCATTTT
clone_size: few; v_call: TRBV6-6; j_call: TRBJ2-1; d_call: NA; cdr3_aa: CASSYSPGLGANEQFF; cdr3_nt: TGTGCCAGCAGTTACTCCCCGGGGCTGGGGGCGAATGAGCAGTTCTTC